The 25 T cell receptor beta chains in this list originate from one sample, sequenced in a study of brain T cells in children with intractable seizures. Time point here: blood from clinic visit 5 months post-surgery; TSC patient then seizure free. Here immunoSEQ multiplex PCR was the method, and the copy in TCRdb shows in-frame clones only, minus some. The sample comprises about 340,000 clones, 93% of which are singletons, and under 7% rests with the top ten. The sample here was peripheral blood, taken less than 6 months after surgery. The receptors derive from a boy younger than two with tuberous sclerosis and intractable seizures.

The chain employs TRBV11-3 and TRBJ2-7, with a weak D call TRBD2 (5 bases). Germline values: CDR1 SGHNT, CDR2 YENEEA. V lost 2 bases and J 4 bases, leaving 6 bases between the germline ends. CDR3 length: 12 residues. In DNA, the CDR3 is TGTGCCAGCAGCTTACGAGGGTACGAGCAGTACTTC. Translated, it gives CASSLRGYEQYF.

The chain employs TRBV5-1 and TRBJ2-3, with TRBD2 matching over 12 bases. V lost 1 base, J lost 6 bases, and 3 bases stayed unmatched. The CDR3 is made up of 15 amino acids. Germline CDR1 and CDR2: SGHRS and YFSETQ. Here the CDR3 reads CASSLSSGGGDTQYF. CDR3 sequence (DNA): TGCGCCAGCAGCTTGTCTAGCGGGGGGGGCGATACGCAGTATTTT.

This clone was counted a few times. J is TRBJ2-7 and V is TRBV19; TRBD2 agrees at 8 bases. Germline-derived CDR1 and CDR2 are LNHDA and SQIVND (reference sequence). The CDR3 loop spans 14 amino acids. The J segment lost 2 bases and the V segment lost 5 bases, leaving 5 bases of the junction unmatched. CDR3 bases: TGTGCCAGTAGTGTAAGCGGGGGTACCTACGAGCAGTACTTC. This gives the protein CASSVSGGTYEQYF.

The chain recombines TRBV12-3 or TRBV12-4 with TRBJ2-5; D is unresolved. V was cut by 6 bases and J by 4 bases, with 6 bases left in between. The CDR3 runs 11 residues. Written as DNA, the CDR3 is TGTGCCAGCAGGTCCGGAGAGACCCAGTACTTC. It specifies CASRSGETQYF.

The V and J genes are TRBV2 and TRBJ1-1; D gene uncertain. V was clipped by 4 bases and J by 3 bases, with 9 bases between them. This CDR3 is built from 13 residues. The V gene's germline CDR1 is SNHLY and CDR2 FYNNEI. CDR3 coding DNA: TGTGCCAGCAGTGGGGCTAAATACACTGAAGCTTTCTTT. Translating gives CASSGAKYTEAFF.

The chain carries TRBV5-1 and TRBJ1-2; D unclear. The germline V gene has CDR1 SGHRS and CDR2 YFSETQ. This CDR3 is 13 amino acids long. The V end lost 2 bases, the J end lost 5 bases, and 10 bases lay between the germline ends. This CDR3 is CASSLETTYGYTF. CDR3 nucleotides: TGCGCCAGCAGCTTAGAGACAACATATGGCTACACCTTC. Supplemented by reference TRBV5-1 and TRBJ1-2, the full variable domain reads KAGVTQTPRYLIKTRGQQVTLSCSPISGHRSVSWYQQTPGQGLQFLFEYFSETQRNKGNFPGRFSGRQFSNSRSEMNVSTLELGDSALYLCASSLETTYGYTFGSGTRLTVV.

The chain combines TRBV5-1 with TRBJ1-2; 7 bases line up with TRBD1. Germline V gene sequence: CDR1 SGHRS, CDR2 YFSETQ. Trimming took 0 bases from V and 2 from J; bases not matched to a gene: 7. The length of the CDR3 is 16 residues. DNA for the CDR3: TGCGCCAGCAGCTTGGGGTACGGGACAGCCAACTATGGCTACACCTTC. The encoded protein is CASSLGYGTANYGYTF.

The chain has TRBV5-1 and TRBJ1-2; D is perhaps TRBD1 (5 bases). Trimming removed 4 bases at V and 4 bases at J, with 17 bases between. The CDR3 contains 15 residues. Germline loops: CDR1 SGHRS, CDR2 YFSETQ. This CDR3 is CASSPTNDRSYGYTF. CDR3 bases: TGCGCCAGCAGCCCAACAAACGACAGATCCTATGGCTACACCTTC. The full variable domain, rest sourced from reference TRBV5-1 and TRBJ1-2, is KAGVTQTPRYLIKTRGQQVTLSCSPISGHRSVSWYQQTPGQGLQFLFEYFSETQRNKGNFPGRFSGRQFSNSRSEMNVSTLELGDSALYLCASSPTNDRSYGYTFGSGTRLTVV.

This sequence joins TRBV6-5 and TRBJ2-2, with a weak D call TRBD2 (5 bases). This CDR3 has 15 amino acids. Germline V gene data show CDR1 as MNHEY and CDR2 as SVGAGI. V lost 8 bases and J lost 0, with 13 bases in between. CDR3 residues: CASPEGGPNTGELFF. DNA for the CDR3: TGTGCCAGCCCTGAGGGCGGACCGAACACCGGGGAGCTGTTTTTT.

The V call is TRBV10-3, the J call TRBJ1-1; D is uncertain. Germline V gene data show CDR1 as ENHRY and CDR2 as SYGVKD. Trimming cost V 0 bases and J 6 bases, with 8 bases left between them. The CDR3 loop spans 13 amino acids. CDR3 region: CAISESGVAEAFF. The CDR3 DNA follows: TGTGCCATCAGTGAGTCAGGAGTGGCTGAAGCTTTCTTT.

The CDR3: CASSGIGIRGINEQFF. The CDR3 DNA reads TGTGCCAGCAGTGGGATCGGGATTCGGGGGATAAATGAGCAGTTCTTC. The V call is TRBV6-1, the J call TRBJ2-1, with a possible D match to TRBD2 (6 bases). V was cut by 4 bases and J by 7 bases, with 20 bases left in between. CDR3 length: 16 amino acids. The germline V gene has CDR1 MNHNS and CDR2 SASEGT.

The rearrangement uses TRBV9 and TRBJ2-5; D gene uncertain. Trimming removed 0 bases from V and 5 bases from J, with 8 bases in between. The CDR3 is 13 residues long. Germline V CDR1 and CDR2: SGDLS, YYNGEE. CDR3 sequence reads: CASSVDVGETQYF. CDR3 coding DNA: TGTGCCAGCAGCGTAGACGTTGGGGAGACCCAGTACTTC. The full variable domain, with the rest looked up from reference TRBV9 and TRBJ2-5, is DSGVTQTPKHLITATGQRVTLRCSPRSGDLSVYWYQQSLDQGLQFLIQYYNGEERAKGNILERFSAQQFPDLHSELNLSSLELGDSALYFCASSVDVGETQYFGPGTRLLVL.

The chain recombines TRBV3-1 (or the pseudogene TRBV3-2) with TRBJ1-4, with 10 positions matching TRBD1. Trimming removed 4 bases from V and 0 bases from J; junction bases left unmatched: 14. CDR3 length: 20 amino acids. Germline-derived CDR1 and CDR2 are LGHDT and YNNKEL (reference sequence). This CDR3 reads CASSPILDRGHLATNEKLFF. CDR3 DNA sequence: TGTGCCAGCAGCCCGATATTAGACAGGGGGCATCTAGCAACTAATGAAAAACTGTTTTTT.

The V and J genes are TRBV4-1 and TRBJ2-7; D uncertain. This CDR3 is 15 amino acids long. Trimming removed 0 bases at V and 1 base at J, with 10 bases between. The V gene's germline CDR1 is MGHRA and CDR2 YSYEKL. CDR3 loop: CASSQEVRQSYEQYF. The CDR3 coding sequence is TGCGCCAGCAGCCAAGAGGTTCGGCAGTCCTACGAGCAGTACTTC.

The CDR3 is CAWRWGVNTEAFF. In DNA, the CDR3 is TGTGCCTGGAGATGGGGGGTGAACACTGAAGCTTTCTTT. The J gene is TRBJ1-1, the V gene TRBV30; D may be TRBD1 (5 bases). The CDR3 has 13 amino acids. Germline values: CDR1 GTSNPN, CDR2 SVGIG (reference sequence). Trimming shortened V by 3 bases and J by 0 bases, and 8 bases separated the two germline ends.

The CDR3 DNA reads as TGTGCCAGCAGCTTGATGGTGCGGGGGGGCTCGGATGAGCAGTTCTTC. Translating it yields CASSLMVRGGSDEQFF. The V gene is TRBV5-6, the J gene TRBJ2-1; TRBD2 matches at 9 bases. V trimming: 1 base; J trimming: 8 bases; junction bases outside the gene matches: 10. Germline V CDR1 and CDR2: SGHDT, YYEEEE. The CDR3 consists of 16 residues.

The chain combines TRBV11-3 with TRBJ1-5; maybe TRBD1 (5 bases). CDR1 and CDR2 (germline): SGHNT, YENEEA. The germline V and J ends were trimmed by 5 bases and 10 bases, with 12 bases remaining between them. CDR3 length equals 12 residues. CDR3 loop: CASSTVTGPQHF. DNA of the CDR3: TGTGCCAGCAGCACGGTTACAGGACCCCAGCATTTT. The full variable domain, with the rest looked up from reference TRBV11-3 and TRBJ1-5, is EAGVVQSPRYKIIEKKQPVAFWCNPISGHNTLYWYLQNLGQGPELLIRYENEEAVDDSQLPKDRFSAERLKGVDSTLKIQPAELGDSAVYLCASSTVTGPQHFGDGTRLSIL.

This clone was counted a single time. This rearrangement joins TRBV6-6 to TRBJ1-6; D not resolved. This CDR3 comprises 14 residues. V was trimmed by 0 bases and J by 6 bases, leaving 6 bases between them. Germline V gene lookup returns CDR1 MNHNY and CDR2 SVGAGI (reference sequence). CDR3 in amino acids: CASSYSGSNSPLHF. In DNA, the CDR3 is TGTGCCAGCAGTTACTCGGGGTCTAATTCACCCCTCCACTTT.

The CDR3 loop is CASSVATGEAGWGYEQYF. As DNA, the CDR3 is TGTGCCAGCAGCGTAGCTACGGGTGAGGCAGGTTGGGGTTACGAGCAGTACTTC. V and J are TRBV9 and TRBJ2-7; the D is unclear. The CDR3 runs to 18 residues. The V end was cut by 0 bases, the J end by 4 bases, with 23 bases between. Germline values: CDR1 SGDLS, CDR2 YYNGEE.

The chain uses TRBV19 and TRBJ2-3; D is uncertain. CDR3 length: 16 amino acids. Trimming took off 3 bases at V and 1 base at J, with 14 bases between the two ends. Germline V gene data show CDR1 as LNHDA and CDR2 as SQIVND (reference sequence). CDR3 loop: CASSIGPRGGTDTQYF. The CDR3 DNA reads TGTGCCAGTAGTATCGGCCCCCGCGGAGGCACAGATACGCAGTATTTT. Combining the CDR3 with reference TRBV19 and TRBJ2-3 gives the whole variable domain DGGITQSPKYLFRKEGQNVTLSCEQNLNHDAMYWYRQDPGQGLRLIYYSQIVNDFQKGDIAEGYSVSREKKESFPLTVTSAQKNPTAFYLCASSIGPRGGTDTQYFGPGTRLTVL.

The V and J genes are TRBV7-3 and TRBJ2-1; 8 bases fit TRBD2. After removal of 1 base from V and 9 bases from J, the junction contained 11 bases not matched to a gene. CDR1 is SGHTA, CDR2 FQGTGA, per germline. The CDR3 consists of 16 residues. CDR3 coding DNA: TGTGCCAGCAGCTTAAACACGGGAGGGCCGCCGGGTGAGCAGTTCTTC. Amino acid sequence: CASSLNTGGPPGEQFF.

This clone was observed once. The V and J genes are TRBV29-1 and TRBJ2-7; the D gene is possibly TRBD1 (6 bases). The CDR3 has 13 residues. The germline V gene encodes CDR1 SQVTM and CDR2 ANQGSEA. V was trimmed by 3 bases and J by 6 bases, leaving 15 bases between them. CDR3 in amino acids: CSVDALGAGEQYF. In nucleotides, the CDR3 is TGCAGCGTTGACGCGTTGGGGGCCGGCGAGCAGTACTTC.

The rearrangement links TRBV5-1 to TRBJ2-7; TRBD2 matches at 7 bases. V lost 1 base, J lost 0 bases, and 7 bases stayed unmatched. The germline CDR1 and CDR2 sequences are SGHRS and YFSETQ. The CDR3 sequence is 16 residues long. The DNA for the CDR3 is TGCGCCAGCAGCTTGTTTTGGTCGGGGGGCTCCTACGAGCAGTACTTC. This gives the protein CASSLFWSGGSYEQYF. Full variable domain (outside the CDR3, taken from reference TRBV5-1 and TRBJ2-7): KAGVTQTPRYLIKTRGQQVTLSCSPISGHRSVSWYQQTPGQGLQFLFEYFSETQRNKGNFPGRFSGRQFSNSRSEMNVSTLELGDSALYLCASSLFWSGGSYEQYFGPGTRLTVT.

V gene TRBV19 combines with J gene TRBJ2-5; D ambiguous. Trimming left V 5 bases short and J 4 bases short, with 14 bases between. Germline V CDR1 and CDR2: LNHDA, SQIVND (reference sequence). The CDR3 has 14 amino acids. The CDR3 DNA reads TGTGCCAGTAGTCCAACCCCCTCACCAGAGACCCAGTACTTC. Translated, it gives CASSPTPSPETQYF.

The genes are TRBV14 and TRBJ2-5; possibly TRBD2 for D (6 bases). Trimming stripped 4 bases from V and 0 bases from J, with 12 bases between. CDR3 size: 15 residues. Germline V CDR1 and CDR2: SGHDN, FVKESK. CDR3: CASSPSGLYQETQYF. In DNA form, the CDR3 reads TGTGCCAGCAGCCCCTCGGGACTTTACCAAGAGACCCAGTACTTC.